Listed here are 23 T cell receptor beta chains from one sample, sequenced in a study of blood T cell repertoires in COVID-19. Libraries were prepared by immunoSEQ multiplex PCR; TCRdb keeps only in-frame clonotypes and omits some of them. The data show hundreds of thousands of clones, about 89% seen once. The source material was peripheral blood. Receptors were obtained from a man between 40 and 49 years old with acute or convalescent COVID-19.

This clone was seen a single time. The rearrangement links TRBV27 to TRBJ2-7; 7 nucleotides agree with TRBD1. The V segment lost 6 bases and the J segment 0 bases; nucleotides outside the gene matches: 17. Looked up from germline, CDR1 is MNHEY and CDR2 is SMNVEV (reference sequence). CDR3 length equals 18 residues. The CDR3 DNA is TGTGCCAGCAGCCCATCGGGACAGAACCGTCTGGGCTCCTACGAGCAGTACTTC. It encodes CASSPSGQNRLGSYEQYF.

The chain carries TRBV28 and TRBJ1-1; 9 nucleotides match TRBD1. The CDR3 contains 15 residues. Looked up from germline, CDR1 is MDHEN and CDR2 is SYDVKM. V dropped 1 base and J dropped 6; count of bases not matched to a gene: 6. The CDR3 nucleotides read TGTGCCAGCAGTTTATACGGACAGGGGTTCCCTGAAGCTTTCTTT. This gives the protein CASSLYGQGFPEAFF.

Of note for this clone: At the DNA level, this CDR3 is encoded by other sequences in the same sample as well. The gene calls are TRBV5-6 and TRBJ2-7; D is possibly TRBD1 (6 bases). V was pared by 2 bases and J by 3 bases, with 12 bases between. CDR3 size: 14 residues. CDR1 is SGHDT and CDR2 is YYEEEE in the germline V gene. The CDR3 sequence: CASSLGTGIYEQYF. CDR3 DNA: TGTGCCAGCAGCTTAGGTACAGGGATCTACGAGCAGTACTTC.

The chain links TRBV13 to TRBJ2-3, with D possibly TRBD2 on 6 matching bases. This CDR3 is built from 15 residues. The V and J ends lost 3 bases and 0 bases respectively, with 10 bases between them. Germline assignment: CDR1 PRHDT and CDR2 FYEKMQ (reference sequence). CDR3 sequence reads: CASSLAGTSTDTQYF. CDR3 DNA sequence: TGTGCCAGCAGCTTGGCGGGGACTAGCACAGATACGCAGTATTTT.

V usage is TRBV18 and J usage is TRBJ1-2, with TRBD1 identical over 8 bases. The V gene's germline CDR1 is KGHSH and CDR2 LQKENI. The V gene end was trimmed by 3 bases and the J gene end by 8 bases; junction bases not matched to a gene: 8. This CDR3 spans 14 amino acids. The CDR3 here is CASSPEWTGQGYTF. The CDR3 bases are TGTGCCAGCTCACCGGAATGGACAGGGCAAGGCTACACCTTC.

This clone was observed a single time. The chain links TRBV5-1 to TRBJ1-3; no definite D call. Trimming took 0 bases from V and 4 from J, leaving 5 bases between them. The CDR3 length is 13 residues. Per germline, CDR1 SGHRS and CDR2 YFSETQ. CDR3 DNA: TGCGCCAGCAGCTTGGACTGGGGAAACACCATATATTTT. It specifies CASSLDWGNTIYF.

This chain joins TRBV5-1 and TRBJ2-7; maybe TRBD1 (5 bases). CDR3 length: 12 amino acids. With 1 base removed from V and 5 bases from J, the gap between germline ends came to 7 bases. Germline V CDR1 and CDR2: SGHRS, YFSETQ. The CDR3 region is CASSLSGNEQYF. In DNA form, the CDR3 reads TGCGCCAGCAGCTTGTCAGGGAACGAGCAGTACTTC.

This sequence joins TRBV9 and TRBJ1-1; 12 bases are shared with TRBD1. The CDR3 sequence is 17 residues long. The germline gives CDR1 SGDLS, CDR2 YYNGEE. Unmatched junction bases numbered 13, after V lost 7 bases and J lost 3 bases. The CDR3 region has the DNA TGTGCCAGCGGCGACCCGGGACAGGGGGCGGGGGACACTGAAGCTTTCTTT. This gives the protein CASGDPGQGAGDTEAFF. The variable domain in full, completed from reference TRBV9 and TRBJ1-1, reads DSGVTQTPKHLITATGQRVTLRCSPRSGDLSVYWYQQSLDQGLQFLIQYYNGEERAKGNILERFSAQQFPDLHSELNLSSLELGDSALYFCASGDPGQGAGDTEAFFGQGTRLTVV.

V is TRBV6-5 and J is TRBJ1-3; D perhaps matches TRBD1 (5 bases). CDR3 length equals 15 residues. CDR1 and CDR2 from the germline V gene are MNHEY and SVGAGI. V lost 5 bases, J lost 4 bases, and 15 bases lay in between. Here the CDR3 reads CASSPPGGRGNTIYF. The CDR3, as DNA: TGTGCCAGCAGTCCCCCGGGGGGGAGAGGAAACACCATATATTTT.

The genes are TRBV3-1 (or the pseudogene TRBV3-2) and TRBJ2-3; D gene ambiguous. CDR1 is LGHDT, CDR2 YNNKEL, per germline (reference sequence). Trimming took off 3 bases at V and 5 bases at J, with 6 bases between the two ends. CDR3 size: 12 residues. CDR3 protein: CASSQWQDTQYF. The CDR3 coding sequence is TGTGCCAGCAGCCAGTGGCAAGATACGCAGTATTTT.

This clone was picked up one time. The chain combines TRBV3-1 (or the pseudogene TRBV3-2) with TRBJ2-2; TRBD2 is a possible D gene (5 bases). Germline values: CDR1 LGHDT, CDR2 YNNKEL (reference sequence). The V gene lost 6 bases and the J gene lost 8 bases, with 7 bases spanning the gap. The CDR3 has 11 residues. CDR3 DNA: TGTGCCAGCAGTTCGGGGGGGGAGCTGTTTTTT. Its protein product is CASSSGGELFF.

The table lists this clone with a few counts. The chain is built from TRBV6-5 and TRBJ1-6; D unresolved. The V gene lost 6 bases and the J gene lost 9 bases, with 18 bases spanning the gap. The CDR3 is made up of 15 amino acids. Germline V gene sequence: CDR1 MNHEY, CDR2 SVGAGI. Here the CDR3 reads CASSRMAGEGSPLHF. The CDR3 DNA reads as TGTGCCAGCAGCCGGATGGCGGGAGAGGGTTCACCCCTCCACTTT.

This sequence joins TRBV4-1 and TRBJ1-2; TRBD1 matches at 7 bases. There are 14 residues in the CDR3. CDR1 and CDR2 (germline): MGHRA, YSYEKL. V was clipped by 4 bases and J by 4 bases; unmatched bases: 6. The CDR3 DNA reads as TGCGCCAGCAGCCCACAGGACAGGACCTATGGCTACACCTTC. Residues: CASSPQDRTYGYTF.

CDR3 in DNA: TGTGCCAGTAACGGGGGGAACACCGGGGAGCTGTTTTTT. It is translated as CASNGGNTGELFF. The chain combines TRBV6-6 with TRBJ2-2; tentative D call: TRBD2 (6 bases). CDR1 is MNHNY, CDR2 SVGAGI, per germline (reference sequence). With 9 bases removed from V and 1 base from J, the gap between germline ends came to 9 bases. CDR3 size: 13 residues.

The rearrangement joins TRBV2 to TRBJ2-1; 8 bases match TRBD2. The V gene's germline CDR1 is SNHLY and CDR2 FYNNEI. With V trimmed by 11 bases and J by 3 bases, 9 bases remained unmatched. CDR3 length: 14 residues. The CDR3 coding sequence is TGTGCCTCACGACCAGCGGGGGTCTACAATGAGCAGTTCTTC. It yields the protein CASRPAGVYNEQFF.

The chain couples TRBV4-1 to TRBJ2-2; TRBD1 agrees at 7 bases. Trimming removed 4 bases from V and 4 bases from J; junction bases left unmatched: 3. Germline values: CDR1 MGHRA, CDR2 YSYEKL. This CDR3 spans 14 amino acids. CDR3 sequence reads: CASSPRQGTGELFF. The DNA for the CDR3 is TGCGCCAGCAGCCCTAGACAGGGCACCGGGGAGCTGTTTTTT.

This clone occurred a few times. This chain links TRBV29-1 with TRBJ1-1, with 9 bases that match TRBD1. Germline V CDR1 and CDR2: SQVTM, ANQGSEA. The V gene end was trimmed by 7 bases and the J gene end by 8 bases; junction bases not matched to a gene: 5. CDR3 size: 11 residues. The CDR3 reads CSATTGGEAFF. CDR3 DNA sequence: TGCAGCGCTACGACAGGGGGGGAAGCTTTCTTT.

V and J are TRBV5-5 and TRBJ1-3; 9 bases fit TRBD1. This CDR3 has 17 residues. Germline lookup yields CDR1 SGHKS and CDR2 YYEKEE (reference sequence). J lost 2 bases, V lost 2 bases, and 8 bases had no gene match. The CDR3 DNA reads TGTGCCAGCAGCTTAGCCGGGACAGGGAGTCCTGGAAACACCATATATTTT. This codes for CASSLAGTGSPGNTIYF.

The V gene is TRBV30, the J gene TRBJ1-5; no definite D call. Germline V CDR1 and CDR2: GTSNPN, SVGIG (reference sequence). The V and J ends lost 3 bases and 5 bases respectively, with 11 bases between them. The CDR3 is 13 residues long. CDR3 sequence reads: CAWSSGGDQPQHF. The CDR3 DNA reads as TGTGCCTGGAGCTCGGGCGGGGATCAGCCCCAGCATTTT.

The chain carries TRBV5-6 and TRBJ1-2; 11 nucleotides align to TRBD1. After removal of 4 bases from V and 7 bases from J, the junction contained 9 bases not matched to a gene. The CDR3 runs to 15 residues. Germline CDR1 and CDR2: SGHDT and YYEEEE. The CDR3 spells CASSPTGTGGGGYTF. The CDR3 DNA reads TGTGCCAGCAGCCCTACCGGGACAGGGGGAGGTGGCTACACCTTC.

This clone has a handful of counts. The rearrangement joins TRBV5-1 to TRBJ2-3, with unresolved D. This CDR3 contains 12 residues. Germline V CDR1 and CDR2: SGHRS, YFSETQ. With 3 bases removed from V and 2 bases from J, the gap between germline ends came to 4 bases. The CDR3 here is CASSSPTDTQYF. DNA for the CDR3: TGCGCCAGCAGCTCTCCCACAGATACGCAGTATTTT.

V gene TRBV5-1 combines with J gene TRBJ2-7, with 8 positions matching TRBD2. V was pared by 2 bases and J by 4 bases, with 5 bases of the junction left unmatched. Germline CDR1 and CDR2: SGHRS and YFSETQ. The CDR3 sequence is 14 residues long. CDR3 in DNA: TGCGCCAGCAGCTTAGGCGGGGGGACGTACGAGCAGTACTTC. Translation: CASSLGGGTYEQYF. Filled out from reference TRBV5-1 and TRBJ2-7, the complete variable domain reads KAGVTQTPRYLIKTRGQQVTLSCSPISGHRSVSWYQQTPGQGLQFLFEYFSETQRNKGNFPGRFSGRQFSNSRSEMNVSTLELGDSALYLCASSLGGGTYEQYFGPGTRLTVT.

V gene TRBV18 combines with J gene TRBJ1-3; 7 positions match TRBD1. CDR1 and CDR2 from the germline V gene are KGHSH and LQKENI. The CDR3 has 16 residues. V trimming: 3 bases; J trimming: 2 bases; junction bases outside the gene matches: 7. The CDR3 coding sequence is TGTGCCAGCTCACCCTCTTGGACAGGACCTGGAAACACCATATATTTT. Amino acid sequence: CASSPSWTGPGNTIYF.